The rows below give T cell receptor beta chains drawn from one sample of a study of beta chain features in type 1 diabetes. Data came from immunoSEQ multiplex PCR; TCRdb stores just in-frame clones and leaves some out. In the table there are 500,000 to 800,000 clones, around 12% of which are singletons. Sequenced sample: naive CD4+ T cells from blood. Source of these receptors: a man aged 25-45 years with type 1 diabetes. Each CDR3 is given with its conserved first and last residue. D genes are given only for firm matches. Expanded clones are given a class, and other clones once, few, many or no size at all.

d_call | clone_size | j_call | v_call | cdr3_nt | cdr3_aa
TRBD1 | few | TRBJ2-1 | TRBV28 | TGTGCCAGCAGTTCCTCTTCCGGGACAGGGGGGCTTCGTGAGCAGTTCTTC | CASSSSSGTGGLREQFF
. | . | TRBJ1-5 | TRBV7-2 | TGTGCCAGCAGCTTAAGGGGAGATGGTCAGCCCCAGCATTTT | CASSLRGDGQPQHF
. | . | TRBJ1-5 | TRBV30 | TGTGCCTGCGGGGCAGAAGGGACTTATAGCAATCAGCCCCAGCATTTT | CACGAEGTYSNQPQHF
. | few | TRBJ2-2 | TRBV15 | TGTGCCACCAGCAGAGATTGGGACCGATGGACCGGGGAGCTGTTTTTT | CATSRDWDRWTGELFF
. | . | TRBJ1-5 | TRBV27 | TGTGCCAGCAGGGGTTGGGGCAGGGAATTTCAGCCCCAGCATTTT | CASRGWGREFQPQHF
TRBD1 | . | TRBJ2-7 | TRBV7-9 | TGTGCCAGCAGCCGACAGGGGATCCAATCCGAGCAGTACTTC | CASSRQGIQSEQYF
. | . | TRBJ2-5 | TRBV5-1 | TGCGCCAGCAGCTTCGGGACTCCAAAGGGAGAGACCCAGTACTTC | CASSFGTPKGETQYF
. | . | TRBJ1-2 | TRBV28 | TGTGCCAGCAGTTTGTTTGAGTCCTATGGCTACACCTTC | CASSLFESYGYTF
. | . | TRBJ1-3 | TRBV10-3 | TGTGCCATCAGTGATTACCTTTCCTCTGGAAACACCATATATTTT | CAISDYLSSGNTIYF
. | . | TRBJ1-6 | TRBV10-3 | TGTGCCATCAGTCCCGAAGGGAATTCACCCCTCCACTTT | CAISPEGNSPLHF
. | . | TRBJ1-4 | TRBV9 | TGTGCCAGCAGCCGAGGAGCCGGGACGGAGGTTGAAAAACTGTTTTTT | CASSRGAGTEVEKLFF
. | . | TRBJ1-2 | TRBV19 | TGTGCCAGTAGTATAAATGGTGGGAACTATGGCTACACCTTC | CASSINGGNYGYTF
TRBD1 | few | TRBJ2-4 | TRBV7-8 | TGTGCCAGCAGCGGACAGGGGGGAGAAAACATTCAGTACTTC | CASSGQGGENIQYF
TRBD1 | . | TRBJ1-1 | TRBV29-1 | TGCAGCGTTTTGCCCCATATAGGGACAGCGAACACTGAAGCTTTCTTT | CSVLPHIGTANTEAFF
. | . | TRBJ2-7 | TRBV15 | TGTGCCACCAGCAGAGAAGGGGGACCCTACGAGCAGTACTTC | CATSREGGPYEQYF
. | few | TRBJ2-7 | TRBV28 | TGTGCCAGCAGTCTGTTATACGAGCAGTACTTC | CASSLLYEQYF
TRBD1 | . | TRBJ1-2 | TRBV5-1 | TGCGCCAGCAGCAGAGAACAGGGGATGGATGGCTACACCTTC | CASSREQGMDGYTF